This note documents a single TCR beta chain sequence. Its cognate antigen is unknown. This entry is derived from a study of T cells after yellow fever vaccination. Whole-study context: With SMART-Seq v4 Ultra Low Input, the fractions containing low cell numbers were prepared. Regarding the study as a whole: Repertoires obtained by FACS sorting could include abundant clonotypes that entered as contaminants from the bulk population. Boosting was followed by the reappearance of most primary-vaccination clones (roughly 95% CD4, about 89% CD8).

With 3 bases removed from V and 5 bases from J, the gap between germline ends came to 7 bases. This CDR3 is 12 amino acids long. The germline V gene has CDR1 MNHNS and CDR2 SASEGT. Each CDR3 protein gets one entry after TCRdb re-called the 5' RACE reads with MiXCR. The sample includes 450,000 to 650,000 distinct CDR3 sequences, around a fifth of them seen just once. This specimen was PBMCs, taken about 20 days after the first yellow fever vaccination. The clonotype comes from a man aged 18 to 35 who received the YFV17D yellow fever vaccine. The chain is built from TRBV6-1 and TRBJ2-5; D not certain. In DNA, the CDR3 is TGTGCCAGCAGTGAGACTGGGGAGACCCAGTACTTC. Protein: CASSETGETQYF.